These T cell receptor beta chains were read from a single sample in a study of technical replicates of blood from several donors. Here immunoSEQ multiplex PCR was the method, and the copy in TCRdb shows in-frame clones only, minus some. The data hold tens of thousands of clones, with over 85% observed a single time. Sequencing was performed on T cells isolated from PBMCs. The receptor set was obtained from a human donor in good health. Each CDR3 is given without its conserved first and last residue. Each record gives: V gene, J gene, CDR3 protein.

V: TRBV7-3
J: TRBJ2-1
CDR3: ASSSGLPYNEQF

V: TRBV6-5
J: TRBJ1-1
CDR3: ASSLAGLNTEAF

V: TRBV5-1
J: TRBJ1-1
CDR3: ASSLVTGNTEAF

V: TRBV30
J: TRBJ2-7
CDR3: AWRRIRDRGEQY

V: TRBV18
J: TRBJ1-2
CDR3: ASSPGGQAANYGYT

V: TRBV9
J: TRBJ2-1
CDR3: ASSVLAGDGNEQF

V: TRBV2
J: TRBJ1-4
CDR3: ASSGNGGQGRRDEKLF

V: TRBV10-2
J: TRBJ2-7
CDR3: AIGGGLSSYEQY

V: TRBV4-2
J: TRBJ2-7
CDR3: ASSQPGYEQY

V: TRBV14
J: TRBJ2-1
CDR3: ASSQTGSSYNEQF

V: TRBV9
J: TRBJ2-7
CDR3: ASSVEIGRAYEQY

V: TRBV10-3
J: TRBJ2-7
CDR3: AISPGGPYEQY

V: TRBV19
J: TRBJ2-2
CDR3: ASSIVASGGNTGELF

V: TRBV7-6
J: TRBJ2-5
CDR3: ASSLAPGLQETQY

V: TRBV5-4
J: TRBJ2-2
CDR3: ASSSTGGRVTGELF

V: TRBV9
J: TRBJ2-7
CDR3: ASSVGDQTSGRAFQY

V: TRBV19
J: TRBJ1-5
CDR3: ASSPPGQHQPQH

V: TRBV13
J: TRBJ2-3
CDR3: ASSPSGTSDYDTQY

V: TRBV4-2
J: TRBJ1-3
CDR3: ASSQDLYGNTIY

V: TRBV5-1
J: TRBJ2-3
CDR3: ASSLAGGSTDTQY

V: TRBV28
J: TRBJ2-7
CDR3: ASSWGQNYEQY

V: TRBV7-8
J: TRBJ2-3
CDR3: ASSLAAGGGADTQY

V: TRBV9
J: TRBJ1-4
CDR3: ASSGDTVLDEKLF

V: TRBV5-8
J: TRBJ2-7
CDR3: ASSTTLWGGAGYEQY

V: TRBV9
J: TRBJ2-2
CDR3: ASSVGGGTNTGELF

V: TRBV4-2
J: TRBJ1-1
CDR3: ASSLHSGNTEAF

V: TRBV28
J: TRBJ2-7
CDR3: ASSLTPGVSEQY

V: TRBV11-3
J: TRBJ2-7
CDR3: ASSVGGLSYEQY

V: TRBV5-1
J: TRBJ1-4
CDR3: ASSPTGTRTNEKLF

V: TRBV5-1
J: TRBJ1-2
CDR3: ASSLQDTSYGYT

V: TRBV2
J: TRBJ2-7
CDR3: ASTPTEDVHEQY

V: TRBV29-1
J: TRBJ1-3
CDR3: SVDGQNGNTIY

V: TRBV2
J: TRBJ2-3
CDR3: ASSQLASTDTQY

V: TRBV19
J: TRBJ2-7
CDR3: ASSPSRDSSYEQY

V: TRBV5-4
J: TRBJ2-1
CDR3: ASSLRELNEQF

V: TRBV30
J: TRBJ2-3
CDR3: ACVKRSTDTQY

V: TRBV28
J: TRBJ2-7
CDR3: ASSGRAGPYSYEQY

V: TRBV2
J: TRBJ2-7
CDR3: ASKREFYEQY

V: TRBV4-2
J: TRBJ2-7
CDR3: ASSLRFSGKSSYEQY